The entry below describes one T cell receptor beta chain. This sample is part of a study of cytomegalovirus exposure and HLA in healthy donors. Although they were nominally healthy when sampled, donors likely had unrecorded immune exposures. PCR was performed using 60 Vbeta and 13 Jbeta primers. Original processing notes: In a later analysis, 80 million or so unique TCR beta chains included roughly 11 million shared by two or more donors. The data were produced by immunoSEQ multiplex PCR, yet TCRdb's version contains in-frame clones alone and is incomplete. The V and J calls and the clone size are those of that table, but D and trimming were determined from the DNA. The table shows about 120,000 clones, with roughly a sixth occurring only once. Material for sequencing was PBMCs. The clonotype comes from a female donor in good health and CMV-seropositive.

This CDR3 reads CASSYSGTPNTEAFF. The CDR3 nucleotides read TGTGCCAGCAGTTACAGTGGGACACCGAACACTGAAGCTTTCTTT. V and J are TRBV6-5 and TRBJ1-1, with TRBD1 as a possible D gene (6 bases). Trimming cost V 2 bases and J 1 base, with 11 bases left between them. The CDR3 covers 15 residues. In germline, CDR1 is MNHEY, CDR2 SVGAGI.